The source of this T cell receptor beta chain is a study of T cells after yellow fever vaccination. This clonotype was seen repeatedly, ten times or more. As yet, its antigen is unknown. TCRdb processed the 5' RACE reads anew with MiXCR; each CDR3 protein has one entry. The table has 150,000 to 200,000 distinct CDR3 sequences, 5.5% to 7.5% seen once; the top ten hold roughly 3%. The CDR3 is 13 residues long. CDR1 SQVTM and CDR2 ANQGSEA come from the germline V gene. V was clipped by 7 bases and J by 8 bases; unmatched bases: 12. General study points: Abundant clonotypes from the bulk population could contaminate FACS-sorted repertoires.

The gene calls are TRBV29-1 and TRBJ1-2, with TRBD1 matching 8 bases. The sample in question was CD4+ T cells sorted from PBMCs, obtained on the day of the first yellow fever vaccination. This TCR came from a man aged 18-30 years who received the YFV17D yellow fever vaccine. The DNA for the CDR3 is TGCAGCGCCGAGAGTTCAGGGGGCAGGGGCTACACCTTC. Amino acids: CSAESSGGRGYTF. Together with reference TRBV29-1 and TRBJ1-2, the CDR3 gives the full variable domain: SAVISQKPSRDICQRGTSLTIQCQVDSQVTMMFWYRQQPGQSLTLIATANQGSEATYESGFVIDKFPISRPNLTFSTLTVSNMSPEDSSIYLCSAESSGGRGYTFGSGTRLTVV.